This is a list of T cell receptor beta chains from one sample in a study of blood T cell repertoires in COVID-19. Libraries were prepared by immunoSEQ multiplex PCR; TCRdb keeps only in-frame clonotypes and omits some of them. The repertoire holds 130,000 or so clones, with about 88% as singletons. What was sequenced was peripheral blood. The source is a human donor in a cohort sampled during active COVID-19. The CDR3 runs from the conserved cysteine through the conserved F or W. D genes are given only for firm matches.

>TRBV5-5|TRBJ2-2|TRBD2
CASSLVGTSGTGELFF
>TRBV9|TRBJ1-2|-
CASSVATGGEYYGYTF
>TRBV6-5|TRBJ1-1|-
CASSYGQNTEAFF
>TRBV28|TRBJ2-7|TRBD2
CASSWAGGPYEQYF
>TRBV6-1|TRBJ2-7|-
CASSEWTGYEQYF
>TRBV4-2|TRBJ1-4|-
CASSQDLRQDLVVF
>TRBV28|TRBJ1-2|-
CASSLSEVKNDGYTF
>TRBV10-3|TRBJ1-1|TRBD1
CAIRARAGTAINTEAFF
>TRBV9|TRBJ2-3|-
CASTSSGTLTDTQYF
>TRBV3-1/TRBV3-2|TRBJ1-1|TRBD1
CASSQRAIQGGTEAFF
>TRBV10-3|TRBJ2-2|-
CAISEIQGVSGELFF
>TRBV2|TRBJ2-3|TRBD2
CATSTSGGTDTQYF
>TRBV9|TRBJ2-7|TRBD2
CASSGGTSGYEQYF
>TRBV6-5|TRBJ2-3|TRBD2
CASIITGGTSDTQYF
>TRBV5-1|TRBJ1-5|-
CASSLMPGSNQPQHF
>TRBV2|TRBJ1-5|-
CASRRGRSNQPQHF
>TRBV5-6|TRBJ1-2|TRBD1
CASRPGQGARGYTF
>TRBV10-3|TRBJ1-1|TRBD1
CAIREHDRENTEAFF
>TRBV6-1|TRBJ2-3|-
CASSERGRDTQYF
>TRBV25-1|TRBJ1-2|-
CASSLQGSYGYTF